The present T cell receptor beta chain was sequenced within a study of CD8 T cells in ankylosing spondylitis. Findings of the study overall: In ankylosing spondylitis patients, matched synovial fluid reportedly showed significant enrichment of disease-linked clones.

Trimming stripped 0 bases from V and 4 bases from J, with 13 bases between. Germline V gene data show CDR1 as SGHRS and CDR2 as YFSETQ. The CDR3 is 16 residues long. This clonotype has a handful of counts. Antigen: not known. Scientists made TCR beta libraries using quantitative 5'-RACE with molecular barcodes. TCRdb re-analysed the 5' RACE reads in MiXCR, keeping a single row per CDR3 protein. The data hold under 150,000 distinct CDR3 sequences, with roughly 8.4% observed a single time. The chain carries TRBV5-1 and TRBJ2-2; TRBD1 might be the D (6 bases). This receptor was identified in a male donor with ankylosing spondylitis. The sequenced sample was synovial fluid, either unsorted or a sorted T cell fraction (not recorded which). The CDR3 DNA sequence: TGCGCCAGCAGCTTGGCGGAAACAGGGAGCACCGGGGAGCTGTTTTTT. This codes for CASSLAETGSTGELFF.